The rows below give T cell receptor beta chains drawn from one sample of a study of blood T cells in healthy people across ages. One entry per CDR3 protein results from TCRdb running MiXCR on the 5' RACE reads. In the table there are 1.5 million to 1.9 million distinct CDR3 sequences, roughly two fifths of which are singletons. The sequenced sample was blood. All receptors come from a young woman in good health. Each CDR3 is given with its conserved first and last residue. D genes are given only for firm matches. For some rows the clone size is stated as once, few or many, or as a class when expanded; others skip it.

d_call	clone_size	v_call	j_call	cdr3_aa	cdr3_nt
TRBD1	few	TRBV7-9	TRBJ2-1	CASSSPGGIINEQFF	TGTGCCAGCAGCTCACCAGGGGGAATAATCAATGAGCAGTTCTTC
.	few	TRBV12-3/TRBV12-4	TRBJ2-3	CASSFISDTDTQYF	TGTGCCAGCAGTTTTATATCGGACACAGATACGCAGTATTTT
TRBD2	many	TRBV5-1	TRBJ2-3	CASSSLAGGTDTQYF	TGTGCCAGCAGTTCTCTAGCGGGAGGTACAGATACGCAGTATTTT
.	.	TRBV2	TRBJ2-7	CASSLAVHEQYF	TGTGCCAGCAGTTTAGCTGTCCATGAGCAGTACTTC
.	.	TRBV12-3/TRBV12-4	TRBJ1-5	CASSPHPGSNQPQHF	TGTGCCAGCAGTCCCCACCCGGGTAGCAATCAGCCCCAGCATTTT
.	.	TRBV7-2	TRBJ1-4	CASSSEGRIGEKLFF	TGTGCCAGCAGCTCCGAGGGGCGGATAGGTGAAAAACTGTTTTTT
.	few	TRBV29-1	TRBJ2-5	CSVGPQGAETQYF	TGCAGCGTTGGACCACAGGGCGCAGAGACCCAGTACTTC
TRBD1	.	TRBV4-1	TRBJ2-7	CASSQVVQSGTGAHEQYF	TGCGCCAGCAGCCAAGTAGTCCAATCCGGGACAGGGGCCCACGAGCAGTACTTC
TRBD1	.	TRBV5-1	TRBJ1-1	CASSFIQGGSEAFF	TGCGCCAGCAGCTTCATTCAGGGGGGATCTGAAGCTTTCTTT
TRBD1	.	TRBV20-1	TRBJ1-5	CSAREIQGEGNQPQHF	TGCAGTGCTAGAGAGATTCAGGGGGAAGGCAATCAGCCCCAGCATTTT
TRBD1	.	TRBV12-3/TRBV12-4	TRBJ1-5	CASSRGTGPRNQPQHF	TGTGCCAGCAGCCGTGGGACAGGGCCACGCAATCAGCCCCAGCATTTT
.	.	TRBV20-1	TRBJ2-1	CSAREYWEQFF	TGCAGTGCTAGAGAGTACTGGGAGCAGTTCTTC
.	.	TRBV28	TRBJ2-7	CASSSDGDVWRYNEQYF	TGTGCCAGCAGCTCGGACGGAGATGTATGGAGGTACAATGAGCAGTACTTC
.	.	TRBV2	TRBJ2-7	CAGSKQGPEQYF	TGTGCCGGCAGTAAACAGGGTCCCGAGCAGTACTTC
TRBD2	.	TRBV20-1	TRBJ2-1	CSARRTSGSSYNEQFF	TGCAGTGCTAGACGGACTAGCGGGAGCTCCTACAATGAGCAGTTCTTC
.	.	TRBV6-5	TRBJ2-7	CASSYARGAGGSYEQYF	TGTGCCAGCAGTTACGCACGGGGGGCAGGGGGATCCTACGAGCAGTACTTC
.	few	TRBV4-3	TRBJ2-7	CASSHGQTSYEQYF	TGCGCCAGCAGCCACGGGCAAACCTCCTACGAGCAGTACTTC
.	.	TRBV29-1	TRBJ2-6	CSGSDGAGRRSGANVLTF	TGCAGCGGCTCCGACGGGGCAGGGCGAAGATCTGGGGCCAACGTCCTGACTTTC
.	.	TRBV12-3/TRBV12-4	TRBJ2-7	CASSFWTEAYEQYF	TGTGCCAGCAGTTTCTGGACAGAGGCCTACGAGCAGTACTTC
.	.	TRBV10-2	TRBJ2-1	CASKSPYNEQFF	TGCGCCAGCAAGAGCCCCTACAATGAGCAGTTCTTC
TRBD2	.	TRBV7-9	TRBJ2-5	CASSPDGGAQETQYF	TGTGCCAGCAGCCCAGACGGGGGGGCCCAAGAGACCCAGTACTTC
TRBD2	few	TRBV5-1	TRBJ2-5	CASSPSLAGGSEETQYF	TGCGCCAGCAGTCCCTCTCTAGCGGGGGGATCCGAAGAGACCCAGTACTTC
.	.	TRBV2	TRBJ2-3	CASSRSVVDTQYF	TGTGCAAGCAGTAGGAGTGTGGTAGATACGCAGTATTTT
TRBD1	few	TRBV3-1	TRBJ1-2	CASSQEWGQLNYGYTF	TGTGCCAGCAGCCAAGAGTGGGGACAGCTAAACTATGGCTACACCTTC
.	.	TRBV10-3	TRBJ2-1	CAISPDRLSSYNEQFF	TGTGCCATCAGTCCGGACAGATTAAGCTCCTACAATGAGCAGTTCTTC
.	.	TRBV29-1	TRBJ2-1	CSVEDNRVRVGQFF	TGCAGCGTTGAAGATAACAGGGTGCGGGTTGGGCAGTTCTTC
TRBD2	few	TRBV10-3	TRBJ2-3	CAITRGGGSDTQYF	TGTGCCATCACGCGAGGCGGGGGGTCAGATACGCAGTATTTT
.	.	TRBV9	TRBJ1-2	CASSPRTDKRFYGYTF	TGTGCCAGCAGCCCCCGGACAGACAAAAGGTTCTATGGCTACACCTTC
.	.	TRBV28	TRBJ1-2	CAGNRSGYGYTF	TGTGCCGGCAATAGGTCGGGCTATGGCTACACCTTC
TRBD1	.	TRBV27	TRBJ2-3	CASSFATGVPTDTQYF	TGTGCCAGCAGTTTCGCTACAGGGGTTCCTACAGATACGCAGTATTTT
TRBD2	.	TRBV5-1	TRBJ2-5	CASSPTKAGAGGEETQYF	TGCGCCAGCAGCCCAACAAAGGCGGGAGCGGGGGGTGAAGAGACCCAGTACTTC
TRBD2	few	TRBV12-3/TRBV12-4	TRBJ2-3	CASSLGTSVDTQYF	TGTGCCAGCAGTTTAGGGACTAGCGTAGATACGCAGTATTTT
TRBD2	.	TRBV4-2	TRBJ2-1	CASSQERTRYSSYNEQFF	TGTGCCAGCAGCCAAGAGAGGACTAGATACAGCTCCTACAATGAGCAGTTCTTC